This TCR beta chain was sequenced during a study of T cells in tuberculosis. At the level of the study: This South African cohort compared adolescents with or without latent tuberculosis against adults with active tuberculosis.

The V segment lost 5 bases and the J segment 0 bases; nucleotides outside the gene matches: 6. The CDR3 sequence is 17 residues long. CDR1 is SGHAT and CDR2 is FQNNGV in the germline V gene. Sequenced by immunoSEQ multiplex PCR; TCRdb stores in-frame clones only, minus some. The repertoire holds 30,000 to 35,000 clones, about 95% seen once, with about 2.2% in the top ten. Regarding the study as a whole: Classification accuracy was about 90% (AUROC more than 0.8) with the GMM-specific repertoire. GMM-specific TCRs were nearer to active tuberculosis alpha repertoires, suggesting expansion.

This clone was seen only a few times. Its antigen is as yet unknown. The chain links TRBV11-2 to TRBJ2-1; 11 bases are shared with TRBD2. The origin of this receptor is a donor aged 5-35 years with latent tuberculosis or without tuberculosis infection. Sequencing input: PBMCs. The CDR3 DNA reads as TGTGCCAGCAGCCGCGGGACTAGCGGAAGCTCCTACAATGAGCAGTTCTTC. This translates into CASSRGTSGSSYNEQFF.